A single sample gave rise to the 8 T cell receptor beta chains below, sequenced in a study of graft-versus-host responses after intestinal transplantation. Using immunoSEQ multiplex PCR, the repertoire was profiled, and TCRdb retains in-frame clones only, with some absent. The data contain some 90,000 clones, 92% of them singletons. These receptors have no identified antigens. The input for sequencing was unstimulated CD8+ T cells sorted from spleen or lymph node cells, taken before transplant. The receptor source for this set is a human donor who was the organ donor for an intestinal transplant.

This rearrangement joins TRBV5-1 to TRBJ2-7, with 8 bases identical to TRBD1. Trimming took 4 bases from V and 13 from J; bases not matched to a gene: 13. The CDR3 totals 13 residues. In germline, CDR1 is SGHRS, CDR2 YFSETQ. The chain's CDR3 is CASSPVPTGATYF. The CDR3 DNA is TGCGCCAGCAGCCCGGTTCCGACAGGGGCTACCTACTTC.

V usage is TRBV9 and J usage is TRBJ1-5; a weak D match, TRBD1 (5 bases). The CDR3 spans 14 residues. In germline, CDR1 is SGDLS, CDR2 YYNGEE. Trimming pared 4 bases from V and 9 bases from J, leaving 17 bases between. CDR3 protein: CASSPGPGTGPQHF. DNA of the CDR3: TGTGCCAGCAGCCCGGGTCCCGGGACTGGGCCCCAGCATTTT.

A single count supports this clone. V gene TRBV5-1 combines with J gene TRBJ2-7; TRBD1 might be the D (5 bases). Germline V gene lookup returns CDR1 SGHRS and CDR2 YFSETQ. The CDR3 totals 15 residues. Trimming took off 0 bases at V and 2 bases at J, with 12 bases between the two ends. The CDR3 is CASSLGQGGTYEQYF. The DNA of the CDR3 is TGCGCCAGCAGCTTGGGGCAGGGTGGCACCTACGAGCAGTACTTC.

The chain couples TRBV5-6 to TRBJ1-2; tentative D call: TRBD1 (5 bases). Germline-derived CDR1 and CDR2 are SGHDT and YYEEEE. V gave up 0 bases and J gave up 6 bases, with 12 bases separating them. The CDR3 spans 14 residues. CDR3 DNA: TGTGCCAGCAGCTTGGTGGCAGGGCAAGATGGCTACACCTTC. It codes for CASSLVAGQDGYTF.

The chain carries TRBV9 and TRBJ2-3; D call uncertain. With 0 bases removed from V and 1 base from J, the gap between germline ends came to 9 bases. The CDR3 spans 15 residues. Germline CDR1 reads SGDLS; CDR2 reads YYNGEE. This chain's CDR3 is CASSVGIAGTDTQYF. CDR3 DNA: TGTGCCAGCAGCGTAGGGATTGCGGGCACAGATACGCAGTATTTT. The full variable domain, with the rest looked up from reference TRBV9 and TRBJ2-3, is DSGVTQTPKHLITATGQRVTLRCSPRSGDLSVYWYQQSLDQGLQFLIQYYNGEERAKGNILERFSAQQFPDLHSELNLSSLELGDSALYFCASSVGIAGTDTQYFGPGTRLTVL.

This chain joins TRBV27 and TRBJ1-1; 9 bases agree with TRBD1. CDR3 size: 15 residues. Trimming cost V 0 bases and J 4 bases; bases outside gene matches: 3. Germline V gives CDR1 MNHEY, CDR2 SMNVEV (reference sequence). CDR3 DNA: TGTGCCAGCAGTTTATCGGAGACAGGGGGCACTGAAGCTTTCTTT. Amino acids: CASSLSETGGTEAFF.

This rearrangement joins TRBV10-2 to TRBJ1-2, with TRBD1 matching 10 bases. CDR1 and CDR2 (germline): WSHSY, SAAADI. This CDR3 region has 13 residues. V shed 5 bases, J shed 8 bases, and the junction held 5 bases outside the gene matches. This chain's CDR3 is CASSPGTGVGYTF. The CDR3 region has the DNA TGCGCCAGCAGTCCCGGGACAGGGGTAGGCTACACCTTC.

The chain is built from TRBV10-1 and TRBJ2-7; D is perhaps TRBD1 (5 bases). Trimming pared 2 bases from V and 1 base from J, leaving 18 bases between. The CDR3 has 17 residues. Per germline, CDR1 WNHNN and CDR2 SYGVQD (reference sequence). The CDR3 reads CASSERAPDNDSYEQYF. In DNA, the CDR3 is TGCGCCAGCAGTGAGAGGGCTCCGGACAACGATTCCTACGAGCAGTACTTC.